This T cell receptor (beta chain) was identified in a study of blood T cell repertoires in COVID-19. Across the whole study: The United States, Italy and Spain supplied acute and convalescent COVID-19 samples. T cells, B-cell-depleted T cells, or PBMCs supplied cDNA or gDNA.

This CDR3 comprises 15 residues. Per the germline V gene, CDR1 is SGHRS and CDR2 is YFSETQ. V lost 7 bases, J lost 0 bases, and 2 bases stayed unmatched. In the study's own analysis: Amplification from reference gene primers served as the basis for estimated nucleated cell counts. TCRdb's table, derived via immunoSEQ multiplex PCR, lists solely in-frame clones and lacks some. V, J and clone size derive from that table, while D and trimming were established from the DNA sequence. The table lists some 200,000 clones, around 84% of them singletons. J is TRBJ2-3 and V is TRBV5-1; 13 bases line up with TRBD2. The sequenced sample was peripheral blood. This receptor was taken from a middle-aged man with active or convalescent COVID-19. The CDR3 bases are TGCGCCAGCCGGACTAGCGGGGGAAGCACAGATACGCAGTATTTT. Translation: CASRTSGGSTDTQYF.